A selection of T cell receptor beta chains follows, all from one sample in a study of T cells expressing NK-cell markers. Reanalyzing the 5' RACE reads, TCRdb keeps one entry per CDR3 protein, without DNA. The sample has about 380,000 distinct CDR3 sequences. The sequenced sample was blood T cells: a sorted CD56 or NKG2C T cell subset, CD4+ or CD8+ T cells, or bulk PBMC T cells (not recorded which). Every receptor here comes from a man between 18 and 69 years old in good health. Each CDR3 is given with its conserved first and last residue.

V	J	CDR3
TRBV28	TRBJ1-2	CASSLLWTGSGYTF
TRBV3-1	TRBJ2-2	CASSQGSGVGTGELFF
TRBV7-9	TRBJ2-7	CASSLWAGASYEQYF
TRBV18	TRBJ2-1	CASSPPVGVGEQFF
TRBV4-1	TRBJ1-5	CASSPRQDAANQPQHF
TRBV27	TRBJ1-1	CASSDTRGGTYTEAFF
TRBV12-3/TRBV12-4	TRBJ1-1	CASSFFAAGAFF
TRBV24-1	TRBJ1-2	CATSTGQNYGYTF
TRBV6-1	TRBJ2-7	CASSRTGVISEQYF
TRBV6-1	TRBJ2-2	CASKMQASGGLGTGELFF
TRBV29-1	TRBJ2-7	CSVDSGEGEQYF
TRBV5-6	TRBJ2-1	CASSLNAREQFF
TRBV7-7	TRBJ2-7	CASSYPRTASYEQYF
TRBV9	TRBJ2-2	CASRRSGETNTGELFF
TRBV6-6	TRBJ2-7	CASRERLVEQYF
TRBV6-2/TRBV6-3	TRBJ2-7	CASSYSGQFYEQYF
TRBV29-1	TRBJ2-7	CSVERDRGTEQYF
TRBV12-3/TRBV12-4	TRBJ1-4	CASSLFSGRNEKLFF
TRBV5-1	TRBJ1-2	CASSRDSNSYGYTF
TRBV20-1	TRBJ2-3	CSASPIAGGTPSTDTQYF
TRBV7-9	TRBJ1-1	CASSLFTGVNTEAFF
TRBV20-1	TRBJ2-5	CSASVGGRQETQYF
TRBV20-1	TRBJ2-7	CSAFGLAGDYYEQYF
TRBV7-2	TRBJ2-5	CASSLVGGPETQYF
TRBV19	TRBJ2-4	CASSLGQGLHYIQYF
TRBV12-3/TRBV12-4	TRBJ1-3	CASSNRVNGNTIYF
TRBV20-1	TRBJ2-7	CSARRSYSYEQYF
TRBV21-1	TRBJ1-2	CASSNRRRSSKQNYGYTF
TRBV7-2	TRBJ1-2	CASRLQAPQIYGYTF
TRBV29-1	TRBJ2-7	CSVDSGTGIYEQYF
TRBV19	TRBJ2-4	CASSINVQSIQYF
TRBV9	TRBJ2-1	CASSVPGTGGIEQFF
TRBV15	TRBJ2-3	CATSRADVPDTQYF
TRBV19	TRBJ2-5	CASSISAQPGTQYF
TRBV3-1	TRBJ1-3	CASSLGRGGSGNTIYF
TRBV5-5	TRBJ2-6	CASSSRRVESGANVLTF
TRBV27	TRBJ1-5	CASSLGGQYPNQPQHF
TRBV5-1	TRBJ1-4	CASSPAPRQGDEKLFF
TRBV29-1	TRBJ1-6	CRIEGGRRTNSPLHF
TRBV12-3/TRBV12-4	TRBJ2-3	CASGQGARDTQYF
TRBV20-1	TRBJ2-1	CSASGGSFVGNEQFF